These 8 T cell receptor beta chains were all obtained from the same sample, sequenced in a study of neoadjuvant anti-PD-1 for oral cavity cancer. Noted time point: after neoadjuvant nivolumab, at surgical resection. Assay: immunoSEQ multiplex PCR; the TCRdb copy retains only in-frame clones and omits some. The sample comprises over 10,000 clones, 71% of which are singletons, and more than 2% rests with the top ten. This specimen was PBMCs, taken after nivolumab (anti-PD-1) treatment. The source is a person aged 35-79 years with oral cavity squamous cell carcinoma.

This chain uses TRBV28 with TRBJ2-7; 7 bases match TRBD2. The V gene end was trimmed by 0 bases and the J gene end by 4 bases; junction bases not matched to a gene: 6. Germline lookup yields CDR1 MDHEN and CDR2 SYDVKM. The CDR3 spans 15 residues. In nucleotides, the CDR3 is TGTGCCAGCAGTTTATGGGCTAGCGGACCTTACGAGCAGTACTTC. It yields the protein CASSLWASGPYEQYF. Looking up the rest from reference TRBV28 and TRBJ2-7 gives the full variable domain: DVKVTQSSRYLVKRTGEKVFLECVQDMDHENMFWYRQDPGLGLRLIYFSYDVKMKEKGDIPEGYSVSREKKERFSLILESASTNQTSMYLCASSLWASGPYEQYFGPGTRLTVT.

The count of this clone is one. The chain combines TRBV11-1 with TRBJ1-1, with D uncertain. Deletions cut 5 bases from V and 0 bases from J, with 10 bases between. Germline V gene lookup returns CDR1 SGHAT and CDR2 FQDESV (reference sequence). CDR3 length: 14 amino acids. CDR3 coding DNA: TGTGCCAGCAGCCTTTCGAAGGTGAACACTGAAGCTTTCTTT. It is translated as CASSLSKVNTEAFF.

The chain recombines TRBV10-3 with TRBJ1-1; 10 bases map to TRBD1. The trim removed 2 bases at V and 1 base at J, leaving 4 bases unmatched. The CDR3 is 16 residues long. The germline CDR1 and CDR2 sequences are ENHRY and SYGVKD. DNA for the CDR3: TGTGCCATCAGTGAGGGACAGGGGGGGAAGAACACTGAAGCTTTCTTT. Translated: CAISEGQGGKNTEAFF.

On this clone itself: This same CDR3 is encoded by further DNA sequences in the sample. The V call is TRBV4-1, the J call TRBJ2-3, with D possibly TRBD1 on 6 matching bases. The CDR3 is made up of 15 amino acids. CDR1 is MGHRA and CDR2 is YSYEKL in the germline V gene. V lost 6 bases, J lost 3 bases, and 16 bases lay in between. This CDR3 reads CASSHSGQGTDTQYF. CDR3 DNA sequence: TGCGCCAGCAGTCATTCCGGGCAGGGGACAGATACGCAGTATTTT.

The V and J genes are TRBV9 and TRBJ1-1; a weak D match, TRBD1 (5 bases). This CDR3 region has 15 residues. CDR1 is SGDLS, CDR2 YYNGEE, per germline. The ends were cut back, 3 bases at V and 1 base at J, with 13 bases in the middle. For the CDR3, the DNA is TGTGCCAGCAGCGGCGCCGGGACGGGGAACACTGAAGCTTTCTTT. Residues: CASSGAGTGNTEAFF.

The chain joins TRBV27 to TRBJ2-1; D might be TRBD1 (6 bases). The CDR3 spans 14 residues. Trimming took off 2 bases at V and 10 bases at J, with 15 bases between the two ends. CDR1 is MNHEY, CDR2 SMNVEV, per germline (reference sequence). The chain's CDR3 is CASSLIQGDDEQFF. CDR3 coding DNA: TGTGCCAGCAGTTTAATACAGGGAGACGACGAGCAGTTCTTC.

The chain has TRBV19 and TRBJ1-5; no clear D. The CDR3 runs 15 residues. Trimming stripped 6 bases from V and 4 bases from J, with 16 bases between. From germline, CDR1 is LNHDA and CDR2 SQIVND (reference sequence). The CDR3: CASRSAPLRNQPQHF. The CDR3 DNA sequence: TGTGCCAGTAGATCAGCCCCTCTGCGGAATCAGCCCCAGCATTTT.

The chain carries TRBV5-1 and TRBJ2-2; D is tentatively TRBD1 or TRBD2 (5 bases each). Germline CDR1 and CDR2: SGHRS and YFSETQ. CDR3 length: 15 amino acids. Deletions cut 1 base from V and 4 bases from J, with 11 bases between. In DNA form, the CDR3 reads TGCGCCAGCAGCTTGTTATCGGGGACCACCGGGGAGCTGTTTTTT. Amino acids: CASSLLSGTTGELFF.